This TCR beta chain appears in the sequencing data of a study of blood T cell repertoires in COVID-19. Study at large: Donors in the United States, Italy and Spain gave samples during acute or convalescent COVID-19. Sources were T cells, B-cell-depleted T cells, or PBMCs; the material itself was cDNA or gDNA.

This clone has a handful of counts. Other DNA sequences in the same sample also yield this CDR3. Source study methods: From reference gene primer amplification, estimates of nucleated cell counts were derived. Libraries were prepared by immunoSEQ multiplex PCR; TCRdb keeps only in-frame clonotypes and omits some of them. V and J calls plus clone size are reproduced from that table; the DNA served to infer D and trimming. The table lists roughly 20,000 clones, 65% to 90% of them singletons, with 15% to 20% in the top ten. Trimming stripped 1 base from V and 7 bases from J, with 7 bases between. The CDR3 contains 12 residues. CDR1 and CDR2 from the germline V gene are LNHDA and SQIVND (reference sequence).

This sequence originates from a human donor with active COVID-19. The donor label of this sample is uncertain. The material sequenced was peripheral blood. This rearrangement joins TRBV19 to TRBJ1-1; D possibly corresponds to TRBD1 (6 bases). The DNA for the CDR3 is TGTGCCAGTAGTATAGGGACAGTTGAAGCTTTCTTT. Residues: CASSIGTVEAFF.